These T cell receptor beta chains were read from a single sample in a study of blood T cell repertoires in COVID-19. Clones were read by immunoSEQ multiplex PCR, and TCRdb kept only the in-frame ones, dropping some. The sample comprises around 190,000 clones, roughly nine tenths of which are singletons, and around 23% rests with the top ten. Sequenced input: PBMCs or T cells enriched from blood (not recorded which). The receptors originated from a woman aged 40 to 50 in a cohort exposed to, infected with or recovered from COVID-19 (not recorded which). Each CDR3 is given with its conserved first and last residue. A D gene is named only where the DNA matches it firmly. A row's size may be missing; if present it is once, few, many or a size class.

>NA|NA|TRBJ2-1|TRBV6-2/TRBV6-3
TGTGCCAGCAGTCAAGACCCTACAGGGCAGTTCTTC
CASSQDPTGQFF
>NA|NA|TRBJ2-7|TRBV28
TGTGCCAGCAGTGACCAGATGGGGGGACTGTACGAGCAGTACTTC
CASSDQMGGLYEQYF
>NA|TRBD2|TRBJ2-1|TRBV2
TGTGCCAGCAGTGTAGCGGGTCAGGGTGAGCAGTTCTTC
CASSVAGQGEQFF
>NA|TRBD1|TRBJ2-7|TRBV6-5
TGTGCCAGCAGTCCGTTACAGGGGGCCACCTACGAGCAGTACTTC
CASSPLQGATYEQYF
>NA|TRBD1|TRBJ1-6|TRBV19
TGTGCCAGTTCTATACAGGGGGCGAAGGGATCACCCCTCCACTTT
CASSIQGAKGSPLHF
>NA|TRBD1|TRBJ2-1|TRBV27
TGTGCCAGCACCCCCCGTTCAGGGGGAATCAATGAGCAGTTCTTC
CASTPRSGGINEQFF
>NA|TRBD1|TRBJ1-2|TRBV15
TGTGCCACCAGCAGAGACCCGGGACAGGGAGCTAACTATGGCTACACCTTC
CATSRDPGQGANYGYTF
>NA|NA|TRBJ2-1|TRBV5-5
TGTGCCAGCAGCTTGACAGGGACCTACAATGAGCAGTTCTTC
CASSLTGTYNEQFF
>NA|TRBD2|TRBJ2-5|TRBV3-1/TRBV3-2
TGTGCCAGCAGCCAAGATTGGGCTAGCGGGGGGAAAGAGACCCAGTACTTC
CASSQDWASGGKETQYF
>NA|NA|TRBJ2-5|TRBV4-1
TGCGCCAGCAGCAAAACGGGATGGGAGACCCAGTACTTC
CASSKTGWETQYF
>NA|TRBD1|TRBJ1-3|TRBV11-3
TGTGCCAGCAGCTCCGGCCAGGGGGCAGGAAACACCATATATTTT
CASSSGQGAGNTIYF
>once|TRBD2|TRBJ2-2|TRBV9
TGTGCCAGCAGCGTACCAAGCGGCGGGGGGAACACCGGGGAGCTGTTTTTT
CASSVPSGGGNTGELFF
>NA|TRBD2|TRBJ2-3|TRBV6-1
TGTGCCAGCAGTGAAATGGGGAGCGGGGGGCCCCTCACTTATACGCAGTATTTT
CASSEMGSGGPLTYTQYF
>NA|NA|TRBJ2-7|TRBV9
TGTGCCAGCAGCGCGGAGGGGCGATACGAGCAGTACTTC
CASSAEGRYEQYF
>NA|NA|TRBJ2-1|TRBV7-2
TGTGCCAGTCATCTATATCGGGAGCAGTTCTTC
CASHLYREQFF
>NA|TRBD2|TRBJ2-1|TRBV6-5
TGTGCCAGCAGTTACTCGCCTAGCGGGAGTAATCGTGAGCAGTTCTTC
CASSYSPSGSNREQFF
>NA|TRBD1|TRBJ2-7|TRBV2
TGTGCCAGCAGGGACCCGGGACAGGGTAACGAGCAGTACTTC
CASRDPGQGNEQYF
>NA|TRBD2|TRBJ2-2|TRBV4-1
TGCGCCAGCAGCCAAACAGCGGGAGGGTTCACCGGGGAGCTGTTTTTT
CASSQTAGGFTGELFF
>NA|NA|TRBJ2-7|TRBV29-1
TGCAGCGCGTGGGCGCGGGAATCCTACGAGCAGTACTTC
CSAWARESYEQYF
>few|TRBD2|TRBJ2-3|TRBV6-1
TGTGCCAGCAGTGAACTAGCGGGGGCAGATACGCAGTATTTT
CASSELAGADTQYF
>NA|TRBD1|TRBJ1-5|TRBV19
TGTGCCAGTAGCACCCCTGGGACAGTTAGCAATCAGCCCCAGCATTTT
CASSTPGTVSNQPQHF
>once|NA|TRBJ2-2|TRBV6-5
TGTGCCAGCAGTTTACAGAACACCGGGGAGCTGTTTTTT
CASSLQNTGELFF
>NA|TRBD1|TRBJ1-2|TRBV7-8
TGTGCCAGCAGCTTTGGGACAGGACTGAATGGCTACACCTTC
CASSFGTGLNGYTF
>NA|NA|TRBJ1-3|TRBV6-6
TGTGCCAGCGCCCATGTGGTGCGAGCTTCTGGAAACACCATATATTTT
CASAHVVRASGNTIYF
>NA|TRBD2|TRBJ2-7|TRBV11-2
TGTGCCAGCAGCGGGACTAGCGGGAACTACGAGCAGTACTTC
CASSGTSGNYEQYF
>NA|TRBD2|TRBJ2-7|TRBV5-1
TGCGCCAGCAGCTTGGCCTCGGGGGGGCGAGACGAGCAGTACTTC
CASSLASGGRDEQYF
>once|TRBD1|TRBJ1-5|TRBV6-2/TRBV6-3
TGTGCCAGCAGTTACTGGGGGACAGGGGAAAGGCAGCCCCAGCATTTT
CASSYWGTGERQPQHF
>NA|TRBD1|TRBJ2-1|TRBV7-2
TGTGCCAGCAGGTCTACAGGGGGTCGCAATGAGCAGTTCTTC
CASRSTGGRNEQFF
>NA|TRBD1|TRBJ2-7|TRBV2
TGTGCCAGCAGTGAAGAGGGACAGGGGCTGGGCGAGCAGTACTTC
CASSEEGQGLGEQYF
>NA|TRBD1|TRBJ1-1|TRBV27
TGTGCCAGCAGTTTATTTTCGGACAGGGTGACTGAAGCTTTCTTT
CASSLFSDRVTEAFF
>NA|TRBD1|TRBJ2-7|TRBV3-1/TRBV3-2
TGTGCCAGCAGCCTCGTCGGGACAGGGAGACGGGAGCAGTACTTC
CASSLVGTGRREQYF
>few|TRBD1|TRBJ2-1|TRBV19
TGTGCCAGTAGTATAGTGAGACAGGGGAAGGAAAATGAGCAGTTCTTC
CASSIVRQGKENEQFF
>NA|TRBD2|TRBJ2-1|TRBV24-1
TGTGCCACCAGTGATTTGCCGAATGTGAAAGGGGGACTAGCGGAAAACAATGAGCAGTTCTTC
CATSDLPNVKGGLAENNEQFF
>NA|NA|TRBJ2-7|TRBV7-9
TGTGCCAGCAGCTTCGGGAGCTCCTACGAGCAGTACTTC
CASSFGSSYEQYF
>NA|TRBD1|TRBJ1-2|TRBV4-1
TGCGCCAGCAGCCAGCCGCGACAGGGGGCTAACTATGGCTACACCTTC
CASSQPRQGANYGYTF
>NA|NA|TRBJ1-1|TRBV9
TGTGCCAGCAGCGTCACAGGGAAGCGAACTGAAGCTTTCTTT
CASSVTGKRTEAFF
>NA|NA|TRBJ2-6|TRBV21-1
TGTGCCAGCAGCAAAGGCCGCAGGGGTTTGGGGAGCTCTGGGGCCAACGTCCTGACTTTC
CASSKGRRGLGSSGANVLTF
>NA|TRBD1|TRBJ1-2|TRBV9
TGTGCCAGCAGCGTGGGACAGGGGATAGGCTACACCTTC
CASSVGQGIGYTF
>NA|NA|TRBJ1-1|TRBV6-5
TGTGCCAGCAGTTACTCTTGGCAGAACACTGAAGCTTTCTTT
CASSYSWQNTEAFF
>NA|TRBD1|TRBJ1-1|TRBV5-1
TGCGCCAGCAGCCCGACAGGGGAGGGGACTGAAGCTTTCTTT
CASSPTGEGTEAFF
>NA|NA|TRBJ1-5|TRBV27
TGTGCCAGCAGTTTACGGGGGGCTGCTAATCAGCCCCAGCATTTT
CASSLRGAANQPQHF
>NA|NA|TRBJ1-2|TRBV21-1
TGTGCCAGCAGCAAAGGTCGAGCGGTCTATGGCTACACCTTC
CASSKGRAVYGYTF
>NA|TRBD2|TRBJ2-2|TRBV10-2
TGCGCCAGCAGTGAGTCGGGAGCGGGGGCCCTCACCGGGGAGCTGTTTTTT
CASSESGAGALTGELFF
>NA|NA|TRBJ1-4|TRBV3-1/TRBV3-2
TGTGCCAGCAGCCCGACATTCGGGGGGGTAGATGAAAAACTGTTTTTT
CASSPTFGGVDEKLFF
>NA|NA|TRBJ1-2|TRBV23-1
TGCGCCAGCAGTCAATCCGGTGAGGGCTACAGAGCGAACTATGGCTACACCTTC
CASSQSGEGYRANYGYTF